Presented here are 12 T cell receptor beta chains from one specimen sequenced in a study of human T cells and chemical hapten exposure. Individual cDNA molecules each carried unique molecular identifiers attached by the library. TCRdb processed the reads anew with MiXCR; each CDR3 protein has one entry. The table shows around 120,000 distinct CDR3 sequences, with approximately 9.3% occurring only once. From whole blood left unfractionated, total RNA was extracted. Sequencing was done on a sample of whole blood. The receptor source for this set is a human donor in good health. Some clones in this sample may be carry-over from other donors' samples.

This clonotype was counted at least ten times. V gene TRBV20-1 combines with J gene TRBJ2-1; possibly TRBD1 for D (5 bases). V lost 5 bases to trimming and J lost 2 bases, with 16 bases between them. This CDR3 comprises 15 residues. Germline values: CDR1 DFQATT, CDR2 SNEGSKA (reference sequence). This chain's CDR3 is CSAPNRRSPYNEQFF. The CDR3 DNA follows: TGCAGTGCTCCCAACAGGCGGAGCCCCTACAATGAGCAGTTCTTC.

This clonotype has just a few counts. The rearrangement uses TRBV6-5 and TRBJ1-2; 7 nucleotides agree with TRBD1. The junction had 7 bases not matched to a gene; V was cut back by 6 bases and J by 6 bases. This CDR3 region has 13 residues. The germline gives CDR1 MNHEY, CDR2 SVGAGI. CDR3 nucleotides: TGTGCCAGCAGAACTGCAGGGGGAAATGGCTACACCTTC. Translated: CASRTAGGNGYTF.

This clonotype has more than one count but fewer than ten. This chain connects TRBV12-3 or TRBV12-4 to TRBJ2-2; D call uncertain. V was clipped by 0 bases and J by 1 base, with 9 bases between them. CDR3 size: 16 residues. The CDR3 DNA reads TGTGCCAGCAGTTTAGCCCCATCCATGAACACCGGGGAGCTGTTTTTT. Translated, it gives CASSLAPSMNTGELFF.

The gene calls are TRBV6-2 or TRBV6-3 and TRBJ1-1, with unresolved D. V dropped 0 bases and J dropped 0 bases, with 8 bases sitting between them. The CDR3 covers 15 residues. The germline V gene encodes CDR1 MNHEY and CDR2 SVGEGT. In nucleotides, the CDR3 is TGTGCCAGCAGTTACTCAGCCAGAATGAACACTGAAGCTTTCTTT. Its protein is CASSYSARMNTEAFF.

This clonotype was counted only a few times. The rearrangement joins TRBV20-1 to TRBJ1-1; a weak D match, TRBD1 (5 bases). The CDR3 is 13 residues long. Deletions cut 5 bases from V and 0 bases from J, with 10 bases between. Germline V gene sequence: CDR1 DFQATT, CDR2 SNEGSKA (reference sequence). CDR3 sequence reads: CSALTGLNTEAFF. As DNA, the CDR3 is TGCAGTGCTCTCACAGGCCTGAACACTGAAGCTTTCTTT.

For the CDR3, the DNA is TGTGCCAGCAGAACAGGACAGGGGAATAATTCACCCCTCCACTTT. It codes for CASRTGQGNNSPLHF. This chain links TRBV27 with TRBJ1-6, with 9 bases lining up with TRBD1. The CDR3 loop spans 15 amino acids. Unmatched junction bases numbered 5, after V lost 6 bases and J lost 5 bases. Germline lookup yields CDR1 MNHEY and CDR2 SMNVEV (reference sequence).

The chain has TRBV4-2 and TRBJ2-3; 9 bases line up with TRBD2. The CDR3 consists of 18 residues. Germline V gene sequence: CDR1 LGHNA, CDR2 YNFKEQ. Trimming at V came to 0 bases and at J to 4 bases, leaving 11 bases not matched to a gene. CDR3 residues: CASSQESFRAGGSDTQYF. The CDR3, as DNA: TGTGCCAGCAGCCAAGAATCGTTTCGAGCGGGGGGATCAGATACGCAGTATTTT.

The chain combines TRBV28 with TRBJ1-5; maybe TRBD1 (6 bases). V dropped 3 bases and J dropped 2 bases, with 11 bases sitting between them. The CDR3 consists of 15 residues. Germline CDR1 and CDR2: MDHEN and SYDVKM. The CDR3 loop is CASSFPRGGNQPQHF. CDR3 coding DNA: TGTGCCAGCAGTTTTCCCAGGGGAGGCAATCAGCCCCAGCATTTT.

This clonotype was detected a few times. V usage is TRBV12-3 or TRBV12-4 and J usage is TRBJ2-3; D gene unclear. Trimming took 6 bases from V and 6 from J, leaving 13 bases between them. The CDR3 spans 13 residues. The CDR3: CASSLDAADTQYF. CDR3 in DNA: TGTGCCAGCAGCTTGGACGCCGCCGATACGCAGTATTTT.

This clonotype was counted ten times or more. The V gene is TRBV4-2, the J gene TRBJ2-2; D call uncertain. V was shortened by 4 bases and J by 1 base, with 4 bases between the two germline ends. The CDR3 spans 13 residues. Germline CDR1 is LGHNA and CDR2 is YNFKEQ. CDR3 in DNA: TGTGCCAGCAGCCCAGAGAACACCGGGGAGCTGTTTTTT. It codes for CASSPENTGELFF.

This clonotype was found many times. The rearrangement joins TRBV11-1 to TRBJ2-7; D gene unclear. The CDR3 spans 15 residues. Germline lookup yields CDR1 SGHAT and CDR2 FQDESV (reference sequence). V lost 2 bases, J lost 2 bases, and 13 bases lay in between. CDR3 protein: CASSLLGGRAYEQYF. The CDR3 DNA sequence: TGTGCCAGCAGCTTATTGGGCGGTCGAGCCTACGAGCAGTACTTC.

This clonotype was observed a few times. V and J are TRBV5-6 and TRBJ2-3, with D possibly being TRBD1 or TRBD2 (5 bases each). V was cut by 2 bases and J by 6 bases, with 16 bases left in between. This CDR3 has 15 residues. Germline V gene data show CDR1 as SGHDT and CDR2 as YYEEEE. CDR3 in amino acids: CASSFPGTTSDTQYF. The DNA of the CDR3 is TGTGCCAGCAGCTTCCCCGGGACCACCTCGGATACGCAGTATTTT.